This T cell receptor beta chain was profiled in a study of shared clonotypes between healthy human individuals. Findings and limits, study-wide: Blood was the sole source, and tissue repertoires probably differ. Relative to clonotypes present in all four donors, those not shared had lower generation probabilities.

The genomic DNA of each subset was split evenly across several immunoSEQ plates. Replicate PCRs for sorted subsets used approximately 190 ng DNA; this equaled tens of thousands of T cell genomes. The data were produced by immunoSEQ multiplex PCR, yet TCRdb's version contains in-frame clones alone and is incomplete. The sample includes about 1,800,000 clones, about 95% of them seen just once. CDR1 is SGHDT, CDR2 YYEEEE, per germline. The ends were cut back, 5 bases at V and 8 bases at J, with 17 bases in the middle. The CDR3 runs to 15 residues. As regards this clone: The target antigen is unknown.

Naive CD8 cells comprised CD45RO-negative, CCR7-positively selected cells, excluding terminally differentiated effector memory CD45RA+ cells. The clonotype was recovered from a man between 18 and 29 years old in good health. The chain employs TRBV5-6 and TRBJ1-6; D may be TRBD1 (5 bases). The sample comprised naive CD8+ T cells sorted from blood. The CDR3 bases are TGTGCCAGCAGGGTGGGGGGGGAATTAGATTCACCCCTCCACTTT. This translates into CASRVGGELDSPLHF.